Listed below are T cell receptor beta chains from one sample, sequenced in a study of cytomegalovirus exposure and HLA in healthy donors. Data came from immunoSEQ multiplex PCR; TCRdb stores just in-frame clones and leaves some out. The sample features 65,000 to 90,000 clones, with about 3.8% in its top ten. Specimen: PBMCs. The receptor set was obtained from a female donor in good health and CMV-seropositive. Each CDR3 is given with its conserved first and last residue. A D gene is named only where the DNA matches it firmly.

CDR3 protein: CASSNGGTGELFF
CDR3 DNA: TGTGCCAGCAGTAATGGGGGGACCGGGGAGCTGTTTTTT
D gene: -
J gene: TRBJ2-2
V gene: TRBV9

CDR3 protein: CASSSRGGTFKETQYF
CDR3 DNA: TGTGCCAGCAGTAGCCGGGGGGGGACTTTTAAGGAGACCCAGTACTTC
D gene: TRBD2
J gene: TRBJ2-5
V gene: TRBV6-6

CDR3 protein: CATERGYGRGYTF
CDR3 DNA: TGTGCCACCGAGCGGGGGTACGGACGTGGCTACACCTTC
D gene: -
J gene: TRBJ1-2
V gene: TRBV6-5

CDR3 protein: CASSVWDSAYEQYF
CDR3 DNA: TGTGCCAGCAGTGTTTGGGACAGTGCTTACGAGCAGTACTTC
D gene: TRBD1
J gene: TRBJ2-7
V gene: TRBV25-1

CDR3 protein: CASSQDVAGAIGQFF
CDR3 DNA: TGCGCCAGCAGCCAAGATGTTGCGGGCGCGATTGGGCAGTTCTTC
D gene: -
J gene: TRBJ2-1
V gene: TRBV4-1

CDR3 protein: CASSLGKGQYEQYF
CDR3 DNA: TGTGCCAGTAGTCTCGGGAAAGGGCAGTACGAGCAGTACTTC
D gene: -
J gene: TRBJ2-7
V gene: TRBV19

CDR3 protein: CASSVNNRGYTF
CDR3 DNA: TGTGCCAGTAGCGTAAACAACAGGGGCTACACCTTC
D gene: -
J gene: TRBJ1-2
V gene: TRBV19

CDR3 protein: CASSFQPSARIETGELFF
CDR3 DNA: TGCGCCAGCAGCTTTCAGCCTAGCGCGAGGATAGAGACCGGGGAGCTGTTTTTT
D gene: -
J gene: TRBJ2-2
V gene: TRBV5-1

CDR3 protein: CASSRGGQETQYF
CDR3 DNA: TGTGCCAGCAGCCGAGGAGGGCAAGAGACCCAGTACTTC
D gene: -
J gene: TRBJ2-5
V gene: TRBV7-3

CDR3 protein: CASSVRDSPYEQYF
CDR3 DNA: TGTGCCAGCAGCGTCCGGGACAGCCCCTACGAGCAGTACTTC
D gene: TRBD1
J gene: TRBJ2-7
V gene: TRBV9

CDR3 protein: CASSLGEGLAATKETQYF
CDR3 DNA: TGTGCCAGCAGCTTAGGCGAGGGCCTAGCGGCGACGAAAGAGACCCAGTACTTC
D gene: TRBD2
J gene: TRBJ2-5
V gene: TRBV7-9